Below, 23 T cell receptor beta chains from the same sample are listed, as sequenced in a study of blood T cells in healthy people across ages. Primed by a sample-barcoded 5' primer and a J-beta primer mix, a second PCR proceeded for about 7 to 11 cycles. MiXCR was run by TCRdb on the 5' RACE reads, yielding one entry per CDR3 protein. The sample consists of more than 800,000 distinct CDR3 sequences, about 30% of them appearing once. The sample consisted of blood. The receptors derive from an elderly woman in good health.

The table lists this clonotype with many counts. The chain couples TRBV7-2 to TRBJ2-3, with a weak D call TRBD2 (5 bases). Germline values: CDR1 SGHTA, CDR2 FQGNSA. The CDR3 runs 14 residues. The ends were cut back, 3 bases at V and 2 bases at J, with 9 bases in the middle. The CDR3 loop is CASSFAGNTDTQYF. The DNA for the CDR3 is TGTGCCAGCAGCTTTGCCGGGAACACAGATACGCAGTATTTT.

This clonotype was counted at least ten times. J is TRBJ2-1 and V is TRBV6-5; unclear D gene. Germline loops: CDR1 MNHEY, CDR2 SVGAGI. The V end was cut by 0 bases, the J end by 11 bases, with 8 bases between. This CDR3 has 12 amino acids. DNA of the CDR3: TGTGCCAGCAGTTACTCCGGGCGCAAGCAGTTCTTC. It encodes CASSYSGRKQFF.

This sequence joins TRBV20-1 and TRBJ2-7; a possible D gene is TRBD2 (5 bases). This CDR3 comprises 13 residues. V gave up 4 bases and J gave up 7 bases, with 17 bases separating them. Germline CDR1 and CDR2: DFQATT and SNEGSKA (reference sequence). The CDR3 DNA sequence: TGCAGTGCTAAGCGGCCCTCCTACAATGAGCAGTACTTC. Its protein is CSAKRPSYNEQYF.

Notes on this clonotype: This may stem from a read error, because a much larger clone lies one nucleotide away. The J gene is TRBJ2-6, the V gene TRBV15; TRBD1 matches at 7 bases. The CDR3 is made up of 17 amino acids. Germline V gives CDR1 LNHNV, CDR2 YYDKDF (reference sequence). The CDR3 DNA reads TGTGCCACCAGCGCGACAGGGTCCAGCTCTGGGGCCAACGTCCGGACTTTC. Translated, it gives CATSATGSSSGANVRTF.

This clonotype was observed many times. The chain combines TRBV20-1 with TRBJ1-1, with 9 nucleotides matching TRBD1. The CDR3 covers 14 residues. Germline CDR1 and CDR2: DFQATT and SNEGSKA (reference sequence). V lost 6 bases and J lost 5; bases outside the gene matches: 10. This CDR3 is CSARAQDRGTEAFF. The CDR3 DNA reads as TGCAGTGCACGCGCCCAGGACAGGGGAACTGAAGCTTTCTTT.

The rearrangement joins TRBV4-1 to TRBJ2-3, with 11 bases matching TRBD1. The CDR3 is made up of 18 amino acids. Germline V gene data show CDR1 as MGHRA and CDR2 as YSYEKL. Trimming cost V 3 bases and J 6 bases; bases outside gene matches: 14. The CDR3, as DNA: TGCGCCAGCAGCCACCTACCCTCCCGGGGACAGGGGGTGGATACGCAGTATTTT. Translated: CASSHLPSRGQGVDTQYF.

This chain joins TRBV25-1 and TRBJ1-1, with D perhaps matching TRBD1 (6 bases). CDR3 length equals 12 residues. Between the trimmed V and J ends, which lost 6 bases and 6 bases, there was a span of 11 bases. Germline V gene lookup returns CDR1 MGHDK and CDR2 SYGVNS. Written as DNA, the CDR3 is TGTGCCAGCAGAAACAGGGTCTCTGAAGCTTTCTTT. Its protein is CASRNRVSEAFF.

Many counts were recorded for this clonotype. This rearrangement joins TRBV7-9 to TRBJ1-2; D call uncertain. V lost 2 bases, J lost 7 bases, and 8 bases lay in between. This CDR3 is 12 amino acids long. The V gene's germline CDR1 is SEHNR and CDR2 FQNEAQ (reference sequence). The CDR3 is CASSLSETGYTF. DNA of the CDR3: TGTGCCAGCAGCTTAAGCGAGACTGGCTACACCTTC.

Many counts were recorded for this clonotype. The gene calls are TRBV20-1 and TRBJ2-7; D ambiguous. In germline, CDR1 is DFQATT, CDR2 SNEGSKA (reference sequence). The CDR3 contains 16 residues. The V gene lost 5 bases and the J gene lost 0 bases, with 20 bases spanning the gap. The CDR3 reads CSAYSIRSKSSYEQYF. DNA of the CDR3: TGCAGTGCTTATTCGATTCGGAGCAAGAGCTCCTACGAGCAGTACTTC.

The sample holds a few counts of this clonotype. The V gene is TRBV6-2 or TRBV6-3, the J gene TRBJ1-2; TRBD1 aligns across 10 bases. The CDR3 consists of 14 residues. J was trimmed by 6 bases and V by 4 bases; bases with no gene match: 5. Germline CDR1 and CDR2: MNHEY and SVGEGT. This CDR3 is CASSWDRGMNGYTF. DNA of the CDR3: TGTGCCAGCAGTTGGGACAGGGGTATGAATGGCTACACCTTC.

Ten or more counts support this clonotype. The chain has TRBV7-8 and TRBJ2-7; D is unresolved. The CDR3 sequence is 13 residues long. The germline gives CDR1 SGHVS, CDR2 FQNEAQ. The V gene lost 2 bases and the J gene lost 3 bases, with 8 bases spanning the gap. CDR3 sequence: CASSLKVSYEQYF. The CDR3 DNA reads as TGTGCCAGCAGCTTAAAGGTCAGCTACGAGCAGTACTTC.

Regarding this clonotype: Since a much larger clone is just one base distant, this may be a read error. The V call is TRBV20-1, the J call TRBJ1-1; D is unclear. Trimming cost V 4 bases and J 8 bases, with 14 bases left between them. The V gene's germline CDR1 is DFQATT and CDR2 SNEGSKA (reference sequence). The CDR3 runs to 12 residues. CDR3 region: CSATQSIGEAFF. Here the CDR3 DNA reads TGCAGTGCTACCCAGAGTATCGGCGAAGCTTTCTTT.

This clonotype came up many times. The CDR3 region is CASRYSGVTKNIQYF. The CDR3 DNA reads TGTGCCAGCAGATACAGCGGGGTTACCAAAAACATTCAGTACTTC. V gene TRBV6-2 or TRBV6-3 combines with J gene TRBJ2-4; 7 nucleotides match TRBD2. The V gene's germline CDR1 is MNHEY and CDR2 SVGEGT. V was clipped by 6 bases and J by 2 bases; unmatched bases: 7. This CDR3 region has 15 residues.

The sample holds a few counts of this clonotype. Its ends do not fully match the called genes, so a read error is possible. The V call is TRBV18, the J call TRBJ2-6; TRBD1 or TRBD2 may be the D gene (5 bases each). From germline, CDR1 is KGHSH and CDR2 LQKENI. The CDR3 extends over 18 amino acids. CDR3 region: CASSPVGVRDSGANVRTF. The DNA of the CDR3 is TGTGCCAGCTCACCCGTCGGGGTGAGAGACTCTGGGGCCAACGTCCGGACTTTC.

This clonotype showed up many times. CDR3 DNA sequence: TGTGCCATCAGCGGACAGGGGGCTTCCAATGAGCAGTTCTTC. It codes for CAISGQGASNEQFF. This rearrangement joins TRBV10-3 to TRBJ2-1; 11 bases are shared with TRBD1. Losses at the gene ends were 6 bases for V and 6 bases for J; bases not matched to a gene: 4. CDR3 length: 14 amino acids. Per the germline V gene, CDR1 is ENHRY and CDR2 is SYGVKD.

The genes are TRBV7-2 and TRBJ2-4, with D perhaps given as TRBD1 or TRBD2 (5 bases each). Judging by the DNA end, TRBJ2-7 fits better; the J call may be wrong. Germline V CDR1 and CDR2: SGHTA, FQGNSA. The CDR3 sequence is 13 residues long. Written as DNA, the CDR3 is TGTGCCAGCAGCTTTTACGAGGGGTACGAGCAGTACTTC. It specifies CASSFYEGYEQYF.

The chain has TRBV18 and TRBJ1-5; 7 nucleotides line up with TRBD1. CDR1 and CDR2 (germline): KGHSH, LQKENI. CDR3 size: 14 residues. V lost 6 bases to trimming and J lost 7 bases; unmatched junction nucleotides: 9. The CDR3: CASSPGTDRQPQHF. The CDR3 DNA follows: TGTGCCAGCTCCCCCGGGACAGATCGCCAGCCCCAGCATTTT. The whole variable domain, remainder taken from reference TRBV18 and TRBJ1-5, is NAGVMQNPRHLVRRRGQEARLRCSPMKGHSHVYWYRQLPEEGLKFMVYLQKENIIDESGMPKERFSAEFPKEGPSILRIQQVVRGDSAAYFCASSPGTDRQPQHFGDGTRLSIL.

J is TRBJ2-2 and V is TRBV20-1; D is tentatively TRBD1 or TRBD2 (5 bases each). V was trimmed by 3 bases and J by 2 bases, leaving 10 bases between them. The CDR3 loop spans 14 amino acids. Germline CDR1 and CDR2: DFQATT and SNEGSKA (reference sequence). The CDR3 protein is CSASPGANTGELFF. CDR3 bases: TGCAGTGCTAGCCCCGGGGCAAACACCGGGGAGCTGTTTTTT.

In this sample, this clonotype turned up a few times. The chain combines TRBV25-1 with TRBJ1-1; a weak D match, TRBD1 (6 bases). The CDR3 covers 15 residues. From germline, CDR1 is MGHDK and CDR2 SYGVNS. Trimming took 5 bases from V and 0 from J, leaving 13 bases between them. CDR3 loop: CASSQTGTLNTEAFF. CDR3 sequence (DNA): TGTGCCAGCAGTCAAACCGGGACACTGAACACTGAAGCTTTCTTT.

The rearrangement links TRBV6-5 to TRBJ2-2, with a weak D call TRBD2 (5 bases). CDR1 MNHEY and CDR2 SVGAGI come from the germline V gene. CDR3 size: 15 residues. The V end was cut by 6 bases, the J end by 3 bases, with 14 bases between. The CDR3 coding sequence is TGTGCCAGCAGGAGGACTCAAGGAGACACCGGGGAGCTGTTTTTT. Encoded protein: CASRRTQGDTGELFF.

This clonotype was observed many times. The chain employs TRBV9 and TRBJ2-1; TRBD2 matches at 9 bases. Germline CDR1 and CDR2: SGDLS and YYNGEE. The V gene end was trimmed by 2 bases and the J gene end by 1 base; junction bases not matched to a gene: 4. The CDR3 contains 16 residues. As DNA, the CDR3 is TGTGCCAGCAGCGTGAGCGGGGGGATATCCTACAATGAGCAGTTCTTC. It codes for CASSVSGGISYNEQFF.

This clonotype was counted between two and nine times. The chain recombines TRBV6-5 with TRBJ2-2, with TRBD1 matching 10 bases. The J segment lost 3 bases and the V segment lost 3 bases, leaving 7 bases of the junction unmatched. The CDR3 spans 17 residues. The germline gives CDR1 MNHEY, CDR2 SVGAGI. The CDR3 here is CASSYPTGGLDTGELFF. CDR3 bases: TGTGCCAGCAGTTATCCGACAGGGGGCTTGGACACCGGGGAGCTGTTTTTT.

In its sample, this clonotype was seen a few times. The chain uses TRBV6-6 and TRBJ1-5; no definite D call. From germline, CDR1 is MNHNY and CDR2 SVGAGI (reference sequence). With 6 bases removed from V and 6 bases from J, the gap between germline ends came to 12 bases. CDR3 size: 13 residues. The CDR3 is CASRTAGSQPQHF. CDR3 coding DNA: TGTGCCAGCAGAACCGCGGGGAGTCAGCCCCAGCATTTT.